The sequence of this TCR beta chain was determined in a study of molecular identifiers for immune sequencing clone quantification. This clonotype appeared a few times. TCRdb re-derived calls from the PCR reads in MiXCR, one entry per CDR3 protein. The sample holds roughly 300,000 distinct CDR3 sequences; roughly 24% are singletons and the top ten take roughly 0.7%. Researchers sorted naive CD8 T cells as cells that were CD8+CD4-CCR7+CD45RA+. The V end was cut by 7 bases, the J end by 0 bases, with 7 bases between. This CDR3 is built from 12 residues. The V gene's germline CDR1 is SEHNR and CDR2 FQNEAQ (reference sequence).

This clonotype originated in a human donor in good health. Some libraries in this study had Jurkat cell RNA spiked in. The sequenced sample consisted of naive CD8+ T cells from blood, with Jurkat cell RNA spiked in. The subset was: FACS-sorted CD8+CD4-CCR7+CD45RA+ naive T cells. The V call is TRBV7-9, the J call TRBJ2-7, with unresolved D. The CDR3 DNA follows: TGTGCCAGCACCTATACCTCCTACGAGCAGTACTTC. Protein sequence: CASTYTSYEQYF.